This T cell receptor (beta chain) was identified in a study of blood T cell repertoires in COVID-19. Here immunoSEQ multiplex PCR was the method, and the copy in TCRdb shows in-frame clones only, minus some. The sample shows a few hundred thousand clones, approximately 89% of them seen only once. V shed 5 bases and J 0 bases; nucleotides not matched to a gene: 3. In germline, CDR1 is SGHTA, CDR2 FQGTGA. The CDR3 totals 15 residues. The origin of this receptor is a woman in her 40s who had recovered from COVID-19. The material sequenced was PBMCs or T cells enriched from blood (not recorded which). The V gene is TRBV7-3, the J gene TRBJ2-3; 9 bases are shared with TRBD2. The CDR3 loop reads CASSATSGSTDTQYF. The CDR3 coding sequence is TGTGCCAGCAGCGCCACTAGCGGGAGCACAGATACGCAGTATTTT.